A selection of T cell receptor beta chains follows, all from one sample in a study of cytomegalovirus exposure and HLA in healthy donors. Generated by immunoSEQ multiplex PCR, the TCRdb table keeps only in-frame clones and is missing some. This sample has approximately 160,000 clones, with roughly 80% found just once. The source material was PBMCs. The receptors derive from a man aged 18 to 29 in good health and CMV-seropositive. Both conserved end residues are part of each CDR3. Each record gives: clone size, D gene, J gene, V gene, CDR3 DNA, CDR3 protein. D genes are given only for firm matches. Clone size is stated in some rows and not others, as once, few, many or a class when expanded.

clone size: .
D gene: TRBD1
J gene: TRBJ1-1
V gene: TRBV7-9
CDR3 DNA: TGTGCCAGCAGCTCTGGACAGGGTGAAGCTTTCTTT
CDR3 protein: CASSSGQGEAFF

clone size: .
D gene: .
J gene: TRBJ1-1
V gene: TRBV5-1
CDR3 DNA: TGCGCCAGCAGCTCCCTAACTTTAGAGAACACTGAAGCTTTCTTT
CDR3 protein: CASSSLTLENTEAFF

clone size: .
D gene: .
J gene: TRBJ2-1
V gene: TRBV19
CDR3 DNA: TGTGCCAGTAGTATTGGAGGGTTTCCCTACAATGAGCAGTTCTTC
CDR3 protein: CASSIGGFPYNEQFF

clone size: .
D gene: .
J gene: TRBJ1-5
V gene: TRBV19
CDR3 DNA: TGTGCCTCTTCAGGTGATCTCTATCAGCCCCAGCATTTT
CDR3 protein: CASSGDLYQPQHF

clone size: .
D gene: TRBD1
J gene: TRBJ1-5
V gene: TRBV6-4
CDR3 DNA: TGTGCCAGCAGTCCCTCCAGGGGGCAGCCCCAGCATTTT
CDR3 protein: CASSPSRGQPQHF

clone size: .
D gene: .
J gene: TRBJ1-5
V gene: TRBV28
CDR3 DNA: TGTGCCAGCAGTCCTCGGACGGGGGGGGACAATCAGCCCCAGCATTTT
CDR3 protein: CASSPRTGGDNQPQHF

clone size: few
D gene: .
J gene: TRBJ1-2
V gene: TRBV2
CDR3 DNA: TGTGCCAGCAGTGAATCTCGTAGGGGATCGGCCGGTGGCTACACCTTC
CDR3 protein: CASSESRRGSAGGYTF

clone size: .
D gene: .
J gene: TRBJ1-1
V gene: TRBV5-1
CDR3 DNA: TGCGCCAGCTGGCCGGACAGACCGTTGAACACTGAAGCTTTCTTT
CDR3 protein: CASWPDRPLNTEAFF

clone size: .
D gene: .
J gene: TRBJ1-1
V gene: TRBV25-1
CDR3 DNA: TGTGCCAGCGGAAGGGGGGGCCGTTCTGAAGCTTTCTTT
CDR3 protein: CASGRGGRSEAFF

clone size: .
D gene: TRBD1
J gene: TRBJ1-5
V gene: TRBV28
CDR3 DNA: TGTGCCAGCAGACGACAGGGGGTTCAGCCCCAGCATTTT
CDR3 protein: CASRRQGVQPQHF

clone size: .
D gene: TRBD1
J gene: TRBJ1-2
V gene: TRBV9
CDR3 DNA: TGTGCCAGCACCGAAACCGGGACAGGGGGCTCCCTTGGCTACACCTTC
CDR3 protein: CASTETGTGGSLGYTF

clone size: .
D gene: TRBD1
J gene: TRBJ1-1
V gene: TRBV2
CDR3 DNA: TGTGCCAGCAAAGTACAAGGGGGCTCTAACGTGAACACTGAAGCTTTCTTT
CDR3 protein: CASKVQGGSNVNTEAFF

clone size: few
D gene: .
J gene: TRBJ1-5
V gene: TRBV7-2
CDR3 DNA: TGTGCCAGCAGCTTAGAAGGGCAGGGAGGTCAGCCCCAGCATTTT
CDR3 protein: CASSLEGQGGQPQHF

clone size: .
D gene: TRBD2
J gene: TRBJ2-1
V gene: TRBV30
CDR3 DNA: TGTGCCTGGAGTGTAGATCCTAGCGGGAGAAGTGAGCAGTTCTTC
CDR3 protein: CAWSVDPSGRSEQFF

clone size: .
D gene: TRBD1
J gene: TRBJ2-1
V gene: TRBV4-2
CDR3 DNA: TGTGCCAGCAGCTCTTCGGGACAGAGTTACAATGAGCAGTTCTTC
CDR3 protein: CASSSSGQSYNEQFF

clone size: .
D gene: .
J gene: TRBJ2-7
V gene: TRBV4-1
CDR3 DNA: TGCGCCAGCAGCCCGACAGGTTCCTACGAGCAGTACTTC
CDR3 protein: CASSPTGSYEQYF

clone size: .
D gene: .
J gene: TRBJ2-1
V gene: TRBV7-9
CDR3 DNA: TGTGCCAGCAGCTTAGACAGGGTTTCCTACAATGAGCAGTTCTTC
CDR3 protein: CASSLDRVSYNEQFF

clone size: .
D gene: .
J gene: TRBJ2-5
V gene: TRBV27
CDR3 DNA: TGTGCCAGCAGTTTATCGGGGAGCCCAGGAGAGACCCAGTACTTC
CDR3 protein: CASSLSGSPGETQYF